This T cell receptor (beta chain) was profiled in a study of graft-versus-host responses after intestinal transplantation. Study details: Transplants were multivisceral, liver-intestinal, or isolated intestinal. Recipients were all induced with anti-thymocyte globulin, then given tacrolimus and steroids for approximately 3 years. Study-wide results and caveats: There was an association between peak levels of circulating GvH clones and early post-transplant HvG declines.

TCRdb's table, derived via immunoSEQ multiplex PCR, lists solely in-frame clones and lacks some. The sample holds some 81,000 clones, 85% to 90% seen once. This CDR3 has 16 amino acids. In germline, CDR1 is MNHEY, CDR2 SMNVEV (reference sequence). The V and J ends lost 8 bases and 0 bases, in that order; junction bases with no gene match: 2. This clone was detected a few times. Antigen: not known. This TCR derives from a human donor who received an intestinal transplant. This rearrangement joins TRBV27 to TRBJ1-6; 12 bases match TRBD1. Source: unstimulated CD4+ T cells sorted from spleen or lymph node cells, taken before intestinal transplant. CDR3 residues: CASRDRGRSYNSPLHF. CDR3 nucleotides: TGTGCCAGCCGGGACAGGGGGCGCTCCTATAATTCACCCCTCCACTTT.